This T cell receptor beta chain appears in the sequencing data of a study of blood T cell repertoires in COVID-19. For the study at large: COVID-19 samples collected from the United States, Italy and Spain covered acute and convalescent phases. Sources were T cells, B-cell-depleted T cells, or PBMCs; the material itself was cDNA or gDNA.

V gave up 7 bases and J gave up 2 bases, with 11 bases separating them. CDR3 length: 13 amino acids. Germline values: CDR1 SGDLS, CDR2 YYNGEE. This clone was detected only once. Authors' data handling: The assay estimated nucleated cells by amplifying reference gene primers. Repertoires were generated with immunoSEQ multiplex PCR, while TCRdb's copy carries only in-frame clones and drops some. V, J and clone size are taken as reported in that table, and D and trimming were inferred from the DNA itself. The table includes 6,900 or so clones, about 85% detected once. The sequenced sample consisted of peripheral blood. This sequence originates from a human donor in a cohort sampled during active COVID-19. The chain recombines TRBV9 with TRBJ2-3; D may be TRBD2 (6 bases). The CDR3, as DNA: TGTGCCAGCGCCGGGGGAGTCACAGATACGCAGTATTTT. Amino acids: CASAGGVTDTQYF.